The clone carrying this TCR beta chain was seen just once. Its antigen remains unknown. Other DNA sequences in this specimen translate into the identical CDR3. Measured with immunoSEQ multiplex PCR; TCRdb has only the in-frame clones, and not every one. Among some 96,000 clones listed, roughly 87% were seen once. The germline V gene encodes CDR1 SGHRS and CDR2 YFSETQ. V shed 4 bases and J shed 0 bases, with 11 bases lying between them. CDR3 length: 16 residues. The sample comes from a study of graft-versus-host responses after intestinal transplantation. Study-wide points: Some GvH clones appeared in ileal mucosa or blood before recipient bone marrow. Declining HvG levels early post-transplant were linked to peak circulating GvH clone levels.

This TCR was sampled from a human donor who was the organ donor for an intestinal transplant. The sample consisted of unstimulated CD4+ T cells sorted from spleen or lymph node cells, taken before transplant. The chain links TRBV5-1 to TRBJ1-6; D ambiguous. The CDR3: CASSPVFSSYNSPLHF. Written as DNA, the CDR3 is TGCGCCAGCAGCCCTGTCTTTAGCTCCTATAATTCACCCCTCCACTTT.